This T cell receptor (beta chain) stems from a study of cytomegalovirus exposure and HLA in healthy donors. Looked up from germline, CDR1 is SEHNR and CDR2 is FQNEAQ (reference sequence). The CDR3 covers 14 residues. V trimming: 5 bases; J trimming: 2 bases; junction bases outside the gene matches: 3. Primers included in the PCR were 60 Vbeta and 13 Jbeta primers. Produced via immunoSEQ multiplex PCR; TCRdb's table is partial and in-frame only. This sample lists about 120,000 clones; its ten largest clones have roughly 1.7%. The sample was PBMCs. V usage is TRBV7-9 and J usage is TRBJ1-5; 7 nucleotides agree with TRBD1. The TCR originated in a middle-aged woman in good health and CMV-seropositive. The chain's CDR3 is CASSLTGGNQPQHF. The CDR3 region has the DNA TGTGCCAGCAGCCTTACAGGGGGCAATCAGCCCCAGCATTTT.